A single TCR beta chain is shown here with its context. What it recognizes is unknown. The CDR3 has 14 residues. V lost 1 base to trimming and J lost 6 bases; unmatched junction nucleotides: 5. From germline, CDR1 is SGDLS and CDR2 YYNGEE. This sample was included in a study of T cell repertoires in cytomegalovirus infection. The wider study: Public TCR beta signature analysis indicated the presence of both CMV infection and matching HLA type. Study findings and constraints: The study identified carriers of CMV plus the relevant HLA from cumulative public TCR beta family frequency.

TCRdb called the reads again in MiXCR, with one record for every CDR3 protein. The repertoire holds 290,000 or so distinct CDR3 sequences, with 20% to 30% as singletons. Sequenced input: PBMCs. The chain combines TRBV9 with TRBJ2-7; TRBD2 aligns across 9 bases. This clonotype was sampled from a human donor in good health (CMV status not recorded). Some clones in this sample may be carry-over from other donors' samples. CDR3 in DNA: TGTGCCAGCAGCGTAATAGCGGGAGCTCGCGAGCAGTACTTC. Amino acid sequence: CASSVIAGAREQYF.